This TCR beta chain was captured in a study of cytomegalovirus exposure and HLA in healthy donors. Primers: 60 Vbeta forward and 13 Jbeta reverse. Assay used: immunoSEQ multiplex PCR; TCRdb lists only in-frame clones, some missing. The table records around 94,000 clones, more than 65% of them present only once. The study, taken as a whole, reports: The authors enumerated roughly 160 TCR beta chains as linked to cytomegalovirus.

Turning to this clone: Its antigen remains unidentified.

Germline lookup yields CDR1 MDHEN and CDR2 SYDVKM. The V end lost 5 bases, the J end lost 3 bases, and 13 bases lay between the germline ends. The CDR3 is 14 amino acids. V is TRBV28 and J is TRBJ1-2; tentative D call: TRBD1 (6 bases). This receptor was identified in a human donor in good health. The specimen was PBMCs. CDR3 region: CASSATGSDYGYTF. CDR3 in DNA: TGTGCCAGCAGTGCGACAGGCTCAGACTATGGCTACACCTTC.